This T cell receptor beta chain was identified in a study of radiotherapy plus CTLA-4 blockade in lung cancer. V gave up 7 bases and J gave up 1 base, with 8 bases separating them. The CDR3 is made up of 13 amino acids. The V gene's germline CDR1 is SGHRS and CDR2 YFSETQ. Study-wide points: With interferon-beta, early dynamics of blood T cell clones were reported to best predict response.

Remarks on this clone: As yet, its antigen is unknown.

Sequenced by immunoSEQ multiplex PCR; TCRdb stores in-frame clones only, minus some. The data hold about 72,000 clones, with approximately 82% observed a single time. This sample comprised peripheral blood, obtained from a patient treated with radiotherapy plus ipilimumab. This clonotype was sampled from a human donor with non-small cell lung cancer who had a partial response to radiotherapy plus ipilimumab. The chain couples TRBV5-1 to TRBJ1-4; maybe TRBD1 (5 bases). The CDR3 sequence is CASGTGTNEKLFF. CDR3 bases: TGCGCCAGCGGAACAGGAACTAATGAAAAACTGTTTTTT.